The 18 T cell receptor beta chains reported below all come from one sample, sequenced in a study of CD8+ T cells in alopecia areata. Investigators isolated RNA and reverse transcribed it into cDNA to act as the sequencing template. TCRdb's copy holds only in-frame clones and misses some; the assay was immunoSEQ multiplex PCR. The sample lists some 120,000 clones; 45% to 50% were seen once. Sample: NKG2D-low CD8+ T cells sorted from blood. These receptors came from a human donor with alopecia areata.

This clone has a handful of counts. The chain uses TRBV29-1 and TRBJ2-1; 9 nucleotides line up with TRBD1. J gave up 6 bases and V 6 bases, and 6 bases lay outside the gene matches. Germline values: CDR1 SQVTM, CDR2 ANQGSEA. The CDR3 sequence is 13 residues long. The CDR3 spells CSVGTGTTNEQFF. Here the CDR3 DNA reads TGCAGCGTGGGGACAGGGACTACCAATGAGCAGTTCTTC.

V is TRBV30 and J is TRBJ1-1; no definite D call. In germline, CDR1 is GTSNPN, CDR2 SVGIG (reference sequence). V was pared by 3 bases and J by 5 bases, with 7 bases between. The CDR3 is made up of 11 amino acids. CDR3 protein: CAWRLVTEAFF. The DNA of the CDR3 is TGTGCCTGGAGGCTTGTAACTGAAGCTTTCTTT.

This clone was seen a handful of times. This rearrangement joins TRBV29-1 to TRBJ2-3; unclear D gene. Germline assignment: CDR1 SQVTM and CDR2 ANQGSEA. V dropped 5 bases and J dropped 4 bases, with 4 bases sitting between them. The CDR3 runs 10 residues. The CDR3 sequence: CSVWADTQYF. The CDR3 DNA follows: TGCAGCGTTTGGGCAGATACGCAGTATTTT.

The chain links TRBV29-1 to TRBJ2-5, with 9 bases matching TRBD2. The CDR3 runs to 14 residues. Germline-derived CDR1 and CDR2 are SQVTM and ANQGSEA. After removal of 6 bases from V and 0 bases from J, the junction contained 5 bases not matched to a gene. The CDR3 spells CSVAGGNYQETQYF. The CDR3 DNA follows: TGCAGCGTAGCGGGGGGCAACTACCAAGAGACCCAGTACTTC.

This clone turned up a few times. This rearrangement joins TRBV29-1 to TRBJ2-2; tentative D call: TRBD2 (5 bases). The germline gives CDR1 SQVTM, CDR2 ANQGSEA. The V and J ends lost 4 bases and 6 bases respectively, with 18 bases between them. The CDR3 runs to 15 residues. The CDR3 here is CSVVDEGRRPGELFF. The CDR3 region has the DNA TGCAGCGTTGTTGATGAGGGCCGGAGACCCGGGGAGCTGTTTTTT.

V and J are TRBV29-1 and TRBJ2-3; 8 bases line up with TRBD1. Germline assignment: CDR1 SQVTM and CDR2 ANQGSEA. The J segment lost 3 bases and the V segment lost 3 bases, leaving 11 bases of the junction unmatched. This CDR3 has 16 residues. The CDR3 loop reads CSVDWGLTGVTDTQYF. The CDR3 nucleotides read TGCAGCGTTGACTGGGGGCTGACAGGGGTAACAGATACGCAGTATTTT.

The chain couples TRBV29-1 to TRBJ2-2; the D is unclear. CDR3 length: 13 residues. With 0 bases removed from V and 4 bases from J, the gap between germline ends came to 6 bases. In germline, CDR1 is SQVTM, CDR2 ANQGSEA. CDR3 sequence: CSVEDPLTGELFF. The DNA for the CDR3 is TGCAGCGTTGAAGATCCACTCACCGGGGAGCTGTTTTTT.

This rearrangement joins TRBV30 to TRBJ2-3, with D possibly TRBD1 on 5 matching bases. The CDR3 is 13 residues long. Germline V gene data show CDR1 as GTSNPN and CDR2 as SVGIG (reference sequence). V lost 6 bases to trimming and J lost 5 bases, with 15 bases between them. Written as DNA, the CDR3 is TGTGCCTGCCGCTCAGGGTCGGGAGATACGCAGTATTTT. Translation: CACRSGSGDTQYF. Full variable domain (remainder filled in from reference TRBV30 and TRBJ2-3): SQTIHQWPATLVQPVGSPLSLECTVEGTSNPNLYWYRQAAGRGLQLLFYSVGIGQISSEVPQNLSASRPQDRQFILSSKKLLLSDSGFYLCACRSGSGDTQYFGPGTRLTVL.

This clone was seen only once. The CDR3 here is CSIGTGATEAFF. In DNA form, the CDR3 reads TGCAGCATCGGGACAGGGGCCACTGAAGCTTTCTTT. The chain employs TRBV29-1 and TRBJ1-1; 10 bases line up with TRBD1. CDR1 SQVTM and CDR2 ANQGSEA come from the germline V gene. This CDR3 is built from 12 residues. The junction had 4 bases not matched to a gene; V was cut back by 8 bases and J by 4 bases. Full variable domain (rest looked up from reference TRBV29-1 and TRBJ1-1): SAVISQKPSRDICQRGTSLTIQCQVDSQVTMMFWYRQQPGQSLTLIATANQGSEATYESGFVIDKFPISRPNLTFSTLTVSNMSPEDSSIYLCSIGTGATEAFFGQGTRLTVV.

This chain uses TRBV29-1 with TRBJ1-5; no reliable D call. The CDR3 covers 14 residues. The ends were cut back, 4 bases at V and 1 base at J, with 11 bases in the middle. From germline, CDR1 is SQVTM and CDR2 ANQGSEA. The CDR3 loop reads CSVVLAGSNQPQHF. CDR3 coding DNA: TGCAGCGTTGTATTGGCAGGAAGCAATCAGCCCCAGCATTTT.

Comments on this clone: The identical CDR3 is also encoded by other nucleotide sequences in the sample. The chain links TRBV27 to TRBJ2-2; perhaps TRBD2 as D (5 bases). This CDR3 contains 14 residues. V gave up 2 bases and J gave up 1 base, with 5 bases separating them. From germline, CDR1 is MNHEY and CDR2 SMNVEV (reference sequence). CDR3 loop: CASSLGRNTGELFF. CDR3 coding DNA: TGTGCCAGCAGTTTAGGGAGGAACACCGGGGAGCTGTTTTTT.

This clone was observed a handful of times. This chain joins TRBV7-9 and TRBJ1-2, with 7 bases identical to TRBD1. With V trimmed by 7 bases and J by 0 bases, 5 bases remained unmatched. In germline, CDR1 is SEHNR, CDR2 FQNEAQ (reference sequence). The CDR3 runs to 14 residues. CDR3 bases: TGTGCCAGCACCCTGGGACAGACTAACTATGGCTACACCTTC. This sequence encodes CASTLGQTNYGYTF.

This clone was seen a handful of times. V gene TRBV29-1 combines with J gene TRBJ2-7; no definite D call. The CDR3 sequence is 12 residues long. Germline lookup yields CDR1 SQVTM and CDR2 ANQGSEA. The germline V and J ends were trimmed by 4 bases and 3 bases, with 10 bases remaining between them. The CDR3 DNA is TGCAGCGTTGGTGGCCGATTCTACGAGCAGTACTTC. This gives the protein CSVGGRFYEQYF.

CDR3 in amino acids: CSVVWVYLSTDTQYF. The CDR3 DNA reads TGCAGCGTTGTGTGGGTGTACCTAAGCACAGATACGCAGTATTTT. V and J are TRBV29-1 and TRBJ2-3; no reliable D call. Trimming removed 4 bases from V and 0 bases from J, with 14 bases in between. There are 15 residues in the CDR3. Germline CDR1 SQVTM, CDR2 ANQGSEA.

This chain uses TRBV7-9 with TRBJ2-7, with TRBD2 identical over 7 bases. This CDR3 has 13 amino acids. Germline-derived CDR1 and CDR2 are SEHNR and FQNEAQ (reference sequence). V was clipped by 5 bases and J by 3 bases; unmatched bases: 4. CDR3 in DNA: TGTGCCAGCAGCCGGGAGGTGGACTACGAGCAGTACTTC. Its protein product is CASSREVDYEQYF.

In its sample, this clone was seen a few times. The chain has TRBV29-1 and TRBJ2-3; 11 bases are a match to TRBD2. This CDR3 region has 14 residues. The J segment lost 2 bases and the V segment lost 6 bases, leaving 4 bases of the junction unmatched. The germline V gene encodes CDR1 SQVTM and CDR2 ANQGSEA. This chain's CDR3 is CSVQTSGATDTQYF. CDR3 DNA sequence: TGCAGCGTCCAGACTAGCGGGGCCACAGATACGCAGTATTTT.

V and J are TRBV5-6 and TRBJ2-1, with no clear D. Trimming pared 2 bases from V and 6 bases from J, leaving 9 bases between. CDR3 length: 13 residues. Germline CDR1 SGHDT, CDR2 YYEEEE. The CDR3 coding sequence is TGTGCCAGCAGCTTCCGGGTTCCCAATGAGCAGTTCTTC. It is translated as CASSFRVPNEQFF.

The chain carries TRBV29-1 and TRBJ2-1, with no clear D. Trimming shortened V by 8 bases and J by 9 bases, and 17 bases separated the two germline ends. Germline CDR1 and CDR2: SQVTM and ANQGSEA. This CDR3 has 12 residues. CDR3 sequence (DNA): TGCAGCACCTATTCAAACCCCGCTGAGCAGTTCTTC. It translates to CSTYSNPAEQFF.